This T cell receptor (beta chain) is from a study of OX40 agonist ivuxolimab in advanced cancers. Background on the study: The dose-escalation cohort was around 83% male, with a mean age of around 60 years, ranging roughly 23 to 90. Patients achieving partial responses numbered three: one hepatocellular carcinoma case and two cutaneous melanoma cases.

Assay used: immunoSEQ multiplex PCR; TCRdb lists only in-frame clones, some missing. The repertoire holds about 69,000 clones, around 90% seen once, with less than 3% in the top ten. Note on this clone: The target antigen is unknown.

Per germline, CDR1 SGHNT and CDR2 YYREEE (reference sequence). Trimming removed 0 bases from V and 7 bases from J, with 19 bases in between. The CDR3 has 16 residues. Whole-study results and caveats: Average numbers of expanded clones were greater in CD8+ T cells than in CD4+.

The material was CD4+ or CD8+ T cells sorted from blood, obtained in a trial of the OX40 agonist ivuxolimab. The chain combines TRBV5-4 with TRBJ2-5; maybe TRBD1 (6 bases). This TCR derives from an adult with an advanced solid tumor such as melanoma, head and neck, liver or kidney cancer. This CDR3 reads CASSLAGQKGYGTQYF. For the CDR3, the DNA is TGTGCCAGCAGCTTGGCTGGACAGAAGGGTTATGGGACCCAGTACTTC.